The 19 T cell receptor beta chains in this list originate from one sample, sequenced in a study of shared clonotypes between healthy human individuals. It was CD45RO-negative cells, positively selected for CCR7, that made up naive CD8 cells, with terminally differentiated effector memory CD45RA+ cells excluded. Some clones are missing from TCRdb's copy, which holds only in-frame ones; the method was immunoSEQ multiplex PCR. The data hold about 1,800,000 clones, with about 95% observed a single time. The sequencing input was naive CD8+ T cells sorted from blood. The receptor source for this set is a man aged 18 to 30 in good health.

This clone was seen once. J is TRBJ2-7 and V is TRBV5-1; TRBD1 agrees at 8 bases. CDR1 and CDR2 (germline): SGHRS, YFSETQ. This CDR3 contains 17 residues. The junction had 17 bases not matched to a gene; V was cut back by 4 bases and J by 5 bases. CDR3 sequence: CASSPPPPGGAFNEQYF. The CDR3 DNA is TGCGCCAGCAGCCCACCTCCCCCAGGGGGCGCATTCAACGAGCAGTACTTC.

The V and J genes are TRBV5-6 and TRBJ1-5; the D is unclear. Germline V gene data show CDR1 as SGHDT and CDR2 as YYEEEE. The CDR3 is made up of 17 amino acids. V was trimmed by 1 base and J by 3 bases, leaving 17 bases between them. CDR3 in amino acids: CASSLWGGVTVNQPQHF. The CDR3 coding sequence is TGTGCCAGCAGCTTGTGGGGTGGGGTTACAGTCAATCAGCCCCAGCATTTT.

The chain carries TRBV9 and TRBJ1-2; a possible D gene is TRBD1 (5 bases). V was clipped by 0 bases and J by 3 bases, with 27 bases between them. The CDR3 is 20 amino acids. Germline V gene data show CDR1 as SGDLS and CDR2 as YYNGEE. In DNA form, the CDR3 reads TGTGCCAGCAGCGTAGACCCGGCTAAGGACATCGGGGGGATACACTATGGCTACACCTTC. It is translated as CASSVDPAKDIGGIHYGYTF.

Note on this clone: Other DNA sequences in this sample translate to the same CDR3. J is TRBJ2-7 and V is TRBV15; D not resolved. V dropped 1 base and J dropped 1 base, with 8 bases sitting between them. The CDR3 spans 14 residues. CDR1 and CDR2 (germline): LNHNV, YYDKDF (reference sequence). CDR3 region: CATSRGELSYEQYF. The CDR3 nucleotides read TGTGCCACCAGCAGAGGTGAACTTTCCTACGAGCAGTACTTC.

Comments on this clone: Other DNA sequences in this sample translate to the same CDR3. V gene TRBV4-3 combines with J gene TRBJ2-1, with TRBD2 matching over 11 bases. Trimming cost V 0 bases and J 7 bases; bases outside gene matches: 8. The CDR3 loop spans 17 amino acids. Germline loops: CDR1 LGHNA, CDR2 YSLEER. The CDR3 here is CASSQDPLAGEGNEQFF. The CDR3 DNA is TGCGCCAGCAGCCAAGATCCACTAGCGGGAGAAGGGAATGAGCAGTTCTTC.

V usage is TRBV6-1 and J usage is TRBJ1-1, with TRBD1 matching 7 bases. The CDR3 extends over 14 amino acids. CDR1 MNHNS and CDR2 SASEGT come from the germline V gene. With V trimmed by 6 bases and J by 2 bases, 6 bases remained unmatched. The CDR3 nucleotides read TGTGCCAGCAGCCCCAGACAGGGCAACACTGAAGCTTTCTTT. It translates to CASSPRQGNTEAFF.

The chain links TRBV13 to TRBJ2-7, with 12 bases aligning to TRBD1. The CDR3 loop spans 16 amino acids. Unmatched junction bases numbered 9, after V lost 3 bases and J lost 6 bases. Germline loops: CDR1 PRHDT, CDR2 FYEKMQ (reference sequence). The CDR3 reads CASSFASGQGAVEQYF. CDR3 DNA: TGTGCCAGCAGCTTCGCTTCGGGACAGGGGGCCGTCGAGCAGTACTTC.

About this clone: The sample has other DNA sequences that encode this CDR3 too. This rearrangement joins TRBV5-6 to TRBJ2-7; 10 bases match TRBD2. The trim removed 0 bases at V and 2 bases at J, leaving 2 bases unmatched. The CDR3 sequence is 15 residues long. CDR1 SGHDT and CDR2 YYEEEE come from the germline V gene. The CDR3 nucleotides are TGTGCCAGCAGCTTGGCTCTAGCGGGGGCCTACGAGCAGTACTTC. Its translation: CASSLALAGAYEQYF.

CDR3: CASSLVGEGEESNEQYF. CDR3 coding DNA: TGTGCCAGCAGCTTAGTAGGGGAGGGGGAAGAATCTAACGAGCAGTACTTC. J is TRBJ2-7 and V is TRBV11-3, with D perhaps matching TRBD2 (7 bases). Germline values: CDR1 SGHNT, CDR2 YENEEA. The CDR3 has 17 amino acids. Deletions cut 1 base from V and 5 bases from J, with 21 bases between.

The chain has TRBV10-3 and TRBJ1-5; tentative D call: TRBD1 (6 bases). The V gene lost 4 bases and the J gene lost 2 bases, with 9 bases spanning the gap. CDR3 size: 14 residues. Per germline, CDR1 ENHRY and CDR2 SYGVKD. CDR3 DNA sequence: TGTGCCATCAGTGTCGAGGGGGGCAATCAGCCCCAGCATTTT. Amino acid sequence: CAISVEGGNQPQHF.

The CDR3 spells CASSQEGYDPNIQYF. The CDR3 DNA reads as TGCGCCAGCAGCCAAGAGGGGTACGACCCAAACATTCAGTACTTC. The V and J genes are TRBV4-1 and TRBJ2-4; no reliable D call. V gave up 0 bases and J gave up 6 bases, with 12 bases separating them. The germline V gene has CDR1 MGHRA and CDR2 YSYEKL. The CDR3 extends over 15 amino acids.

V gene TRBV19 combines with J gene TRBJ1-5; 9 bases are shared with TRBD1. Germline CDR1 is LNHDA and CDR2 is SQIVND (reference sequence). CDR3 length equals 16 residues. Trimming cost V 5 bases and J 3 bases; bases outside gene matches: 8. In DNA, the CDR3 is TGTGCCAGTAGTTCTCAGACAGGGGGGGACAATCAGCCCCAGCATTTT. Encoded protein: CASSSQTGGDNQPQHF.

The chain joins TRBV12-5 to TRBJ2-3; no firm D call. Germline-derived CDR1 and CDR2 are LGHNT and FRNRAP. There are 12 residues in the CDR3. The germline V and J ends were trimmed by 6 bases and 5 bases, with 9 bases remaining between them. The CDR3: CASGLVGDTQYF. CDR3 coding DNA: TGTGCTAGTGGCCTTGTTGGAGATACGCAGTATTTT.

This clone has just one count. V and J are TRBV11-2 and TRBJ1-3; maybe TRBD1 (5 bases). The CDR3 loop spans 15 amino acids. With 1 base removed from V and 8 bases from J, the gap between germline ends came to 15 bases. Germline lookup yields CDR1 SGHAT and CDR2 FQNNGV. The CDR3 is CASSLVTGGRDTIYF. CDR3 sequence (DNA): TGTGCCAGCAGCTTAGTCACAGGCGGAAGGGACACCATATATTTT.

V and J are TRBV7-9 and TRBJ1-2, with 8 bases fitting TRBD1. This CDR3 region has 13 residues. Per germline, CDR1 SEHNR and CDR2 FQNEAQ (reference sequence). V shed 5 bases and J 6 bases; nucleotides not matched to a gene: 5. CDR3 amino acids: CASSAGTGDGYTF. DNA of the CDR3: TGTGCCAGCAGCGCAGGGACAGGAGATGGCTACACCTTC.

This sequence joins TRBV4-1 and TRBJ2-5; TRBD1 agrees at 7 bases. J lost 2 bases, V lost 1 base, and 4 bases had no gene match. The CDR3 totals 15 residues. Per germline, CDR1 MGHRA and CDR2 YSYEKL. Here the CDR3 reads CASSQVQGMQETQYF. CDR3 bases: TGCGCCAGCAGCCAAGTACAGGGGATGCAAGAGACCCAGTACTTC.

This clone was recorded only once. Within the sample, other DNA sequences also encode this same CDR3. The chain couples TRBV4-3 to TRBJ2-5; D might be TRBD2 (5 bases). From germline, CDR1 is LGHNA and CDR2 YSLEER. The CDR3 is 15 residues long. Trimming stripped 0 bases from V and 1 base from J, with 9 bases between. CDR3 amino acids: CASSQDLAVQETQYF. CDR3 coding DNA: TGCGCCAGCAGCCAAGATCTAGCAGTCCAAGAGACCCAGTACTTC.

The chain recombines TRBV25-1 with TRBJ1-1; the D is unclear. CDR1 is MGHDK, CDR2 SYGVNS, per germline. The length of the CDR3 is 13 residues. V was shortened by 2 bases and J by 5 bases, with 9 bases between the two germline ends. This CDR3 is CASSEARETEAFF. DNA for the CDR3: TGTGCCAGCAGTGAAGCTAGAGAAACTGAAGCTTTCTTT.

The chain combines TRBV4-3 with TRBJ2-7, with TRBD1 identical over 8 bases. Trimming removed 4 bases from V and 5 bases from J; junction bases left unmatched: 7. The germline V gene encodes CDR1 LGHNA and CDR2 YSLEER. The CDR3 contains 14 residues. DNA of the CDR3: TGCGCCAGCAGCCCAGACAGGGGTATCAACGAGCAGTACTTC. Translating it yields CASSPDRGINEQYF.